This is a list of T cell receptor beta chains from one sample in a study of blood T cell repertoires in COVID-19. The table came from immunoSEQ multiplex PCR; TCRdb's copy has only in-frame clones and leaves some out. The sample carries about 310,000 clones, roughly 90% recorded once. Sequencing was done on a sample of PBMCs or T cells enriched from blood (not recorded which). The receptor source for this set is a woman aged 25 to 39 who had recovered from COVID-19. Each CDR3 is given with its conserved first and last residue. D genes are given only for firm matches.

cdr3_aa: CASSYPGRGTYEQYF
j_call: TRBJ2-7
d_call: .
v_call: TRBV5-1

cdr3_aa: CASRRTGGQNEQFF
j_call: TRBJ2-1
d_call: TRBD1
v_call: TRBV7-2

cdr3_aa: CASSLGYRVGSPLHF
j_call: TRBJ1-6
d_call: .
v_call: TRBV11-2

cdr3_aa: CASSSTGILSGNTIYF
j_call: TRBJ1-3
d_call: TRBD1
v_call: TRBV18

cdr3_aa: CASSESQETQYF
j_call: TRBJ2-5
d_call: .
v_call: TRBV10-1

cdr3_aa: CASSHSLAGGHEQYF
j_call: TRBJ2-7
d_call: TRBD2
v_call: TRBV13

cdr3_aa: CASSQVAGGDYEQYF
j_call: TRBJ2-7
d_call: TRBD2
v_call: TRBV4-2

cdr3_aa: CASRPLPGDEQYF
j_call: TRBJ2-7
d_call: .
v_call: TRBV27

cdr3_aa: CASSQNPDRVRTEAFF
j_call: TRBJ1-1
d_call: TRBD1
v_call: TRBV4-1

cdr3_aa: CASSLQVPYGYTF
j_call: TRBJ1-2
d_call: .
v_call: TRBV28

cdr3_aa: CASSQLTGTQKDF
j_call: TRBJ2-4
d_call: .
v_call: TRBV14

cdr3_aa: CASSLTGSWYEQYF
j_call: TRBJ2-7
d_call: .
v_call: TRBV7-2

cdr3_aa: CASSLGLAGVSTGELFF
j_call: TRBJ2-2
d_call: TRBD2
v_call: TRBV5-1

cdr3_aa: CASSPDIGGISYEQYF
j_call: TRBJ2-7
d_call: .
v_call: TRBV3-1/TRBV3-2

cdr3_aa: CASSDEGPQFF
j_call: TRBJ2-1
d_call: .
v_call: TRBV4-1

cdr3_aa: CASSMGPNEDTEAFF
j_call: TRBJ1-1
d_call: .
v_call: TRBV19

cdr3_aa: CASSFTGATDTQYF
j_call: TRBJ2-3
d_call: TRBD1
v_call: TRBV5-8

cdr3_aa: CASSPNSRGAYNEQFF
j_call: TRBJ2-1
d_call: TRBD2
v_call: TRBV27

cdr3_aa: CASLRRGSLSYGYTF
j_call: TRBJ1-2
d_call: .
v_call: TRBV28

cdr3_aa: CASSYLGSEQYF
j_call: TRBJ2-7
d_call: .
v_call: TRBV6-5

cdr3_aa: CASSGGLGGEKLFF
j_call: TRBJ1-4
d_call: .
v_call: TRBV27

cdr3_aa: CASSVRTVNEQFF
j_call: TRBJ2-1
d_call: .
v_call: TRBV27

cdr3_aa: CASSGFFPGRPYEQYF
j_call: TRBJ2-7
d_call: .
v_call: TRBV2

cdr3_aa: CASSPGQIYGYTF
j_call: TRBJ1-2
d_call: TRBD1
v_call: TRBV5-5

cdr3_aa: CAIGTGGNGYTF
j_call: TRBJ1-2
d_call: TRBD1
v_call: TRBV30

cdr3_aa: CASSYGDRVDEQFF
j_call: TRBJ2-1
d_call: TRBD1
v_call: TRBV6-5

cdr3_aa: CASSFTRETGELFF
j_call: TRBJ2-2
d_call: .
v_call: TRBV4-1

cdr3_aa: CASSYSIGRAGELFF
j_call: TRBJ2-2
d_call: TRBD2
v_call: TRBV6-5

cdr3_aa: CASSSPGSYEQYF
j_call: TRBJ2-7
d_call: .
v_call: TRBV28

cdr3_aa: CASSHTTGPYEQYF
j_call: TRBJ2-7
d_call: .
v_call: TRBV3-1/TRBV3-2

cdr3_aa: CASSLDQGEDTEAFF
j_call: TRBJ1-1
d_call: TRBD1
v_call: TRBV7-9

cdr3_aa: CASSRRTGVGSYEQYF
j_call: TRBJ2-7
d_call: TRBD1
v_call: TRBV18

cdr3_aa: CASSLSVDTQYF
j_call: TRBJ2-3
d_call: .
v_call: TRBV28

cdr3_aa: CASSQDDMAGNTIYF
j_call: TRBJ1-3
d_call: .
v_call: TRBV3-1/TRBV3-2

cdr3_aa: CASSPLAGPLDPFNEQFF
j_call: TRBJ2-1
d_call: TRBD2
v_call: TRBV27

cdr3_aa: CASSSRTGASGYTF
j_call: TRBJ1-2
d_call: TRBD1
v_call: TRBV6-2/TRBV6-3

cdr3_aa: CASSYGGATSPLHF
j_call: TRBJ1-6
d_call: .
v_call: TRBV6-5

cdr3_aa: CASSPSDRGPTLILRGYTF
j_call: TRBJ1-2
d_call: TRBD1
v_call: TRBV18

cdr3_aa: CASSLRLAGGLETQYF
j_call: TRBJ2-5
d_call: TRBD2
v_call: TRBV7-6

cdr3_aa: CASSEFRGAYGNTIYF
j_call: TRBJ1-3
d_call: .
v_call: TRBV2

cdr3_aa: CASRIGTRANYGYTF
j_call: TRBJ1-2
d_call: .
v_call: TRBV6-5

cdr3_aa: CASSSSLTGVTYEQYF
j_call: TRBJ2-7
d_call: .
v_call: TRBV13

cdr3_aa: CASRDAYFFSYEQYF
j_call: TRBJ2-7
d_call: .
v_call: TRBV27

cdr3_aa: CASTARATNEKLFF
j_call: TRBJ1-4
d_call: .
v_call: TRBV6-5

cdr3_aa: CASSLATGTGSNYGYTF
j_call: TRBJ1-2
d_call: TRBD1
v_call: TRBV5-1

cdr3_aa: CASSLAVAGAGEQYF
j_call: TRBJ2-7
d_call: .
v_call: TRBV7-9

cdr3_aa: CASSSSGTSGGYNEQFF
j_call: TRBJ2-1
d_call: TRBD2
v_call: TRBV3-1/TRBV3-2

cdr3_aa: CAISDRLGGDNEQFF
j_call: TRBJ2-1
d_call: .
v_call: TRBV10-3

cdr3_aa: CASSLMGREGNQPQHF
j_call: TRBJ1-5
d_call: .
v_call: TRBV28

cdr3_aa: CASSERGKGDSRYSNQPQHF
j_call: TRBJ1-5
d_call: TRBD1
v_call: TRBV2

cdr3_aa: CAWKGGAGYEQYF
j_call: TRBJ2-7
d_call: .
v_call: TRBV30

cdr3_aa: CASGKGPFGSNTEAFF
j_call: TRBJ1-1
d_call: .
v_call: TRBV5-4

cdr3_aa: CASSSRGRGNQPQHF
j_call: TRBJ1-5
d_call: TRBD1
v_call: TRBV27

cdr3_aa: CASSSPELRGPGMREKLFF
j_call: TRBJ1-4
d_call: .
v_call: TRBV6-2/TRBV6-3

cdr3_aa: CSASNPMNTEAFF
j_call: TRBJ1-1
d_call: .
v_call: TRBV20-1